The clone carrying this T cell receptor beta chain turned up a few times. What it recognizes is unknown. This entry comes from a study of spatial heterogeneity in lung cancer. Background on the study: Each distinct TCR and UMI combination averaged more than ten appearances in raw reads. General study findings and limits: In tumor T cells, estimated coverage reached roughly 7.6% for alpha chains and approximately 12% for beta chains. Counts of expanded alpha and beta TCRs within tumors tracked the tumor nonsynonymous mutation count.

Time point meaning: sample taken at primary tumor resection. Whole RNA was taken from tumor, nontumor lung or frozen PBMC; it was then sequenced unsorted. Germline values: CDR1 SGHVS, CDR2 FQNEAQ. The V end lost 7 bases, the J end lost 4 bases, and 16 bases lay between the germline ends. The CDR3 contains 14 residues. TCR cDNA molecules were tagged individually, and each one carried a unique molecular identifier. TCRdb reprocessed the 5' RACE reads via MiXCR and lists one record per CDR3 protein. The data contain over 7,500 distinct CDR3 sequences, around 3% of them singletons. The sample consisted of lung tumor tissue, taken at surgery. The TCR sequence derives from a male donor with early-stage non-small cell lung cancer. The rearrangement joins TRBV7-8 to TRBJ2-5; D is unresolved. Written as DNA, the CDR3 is TGTGCCAGCACCCAGAACCGATGGGGAGAGACCCAGTACTTC. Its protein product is CASTQNRWGETQYF. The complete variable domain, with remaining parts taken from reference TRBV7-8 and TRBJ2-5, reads GAGVSQSPRYKVAKRGQDVALRCDPISGHVSLFWYQQALGQGPEFLTYFQNEAQLDKSGLPSDRFFAERPEGSVSTLKIQRTQQEDSAVYLCASTQNRWGETQYFGPGTRLLVL.